This section outlines one TCR beta chain sequence together with its context. Next came a second PCR, run for about 6 to 11 cycles, which used a sample-barcoded 5' primer along with a J-beta primer mix. Each cDNA molecule received a tag from a template-switch adaptor that had 12 random nucleotides. From the 5' RACE reads, TCRdb called clonotypes with MiXCR, one entry per CDR3 protein. The sample contains 1.5 million to 2 million distinct CDR3 sequences, roughly 49% of which appear only once. These data come from a study of blood T cells in healthy people across ages. Germline V lookup: CDR1 ENHRY, CDR2 SYGVKD. CDR3 length equals 13 residues. The ends were cut back, 0 bases at V and 7 bases at J, with 7 bases in the middle.

The specimen sequenced was blood. V usage is TRBV10-3 and J usage is TRBJ2-1; D call uncertain. This sequence was found in a woman aged 40 to 50 in good health. The CDR3 region is CAISESTVNEQFF. CDR3 sequence (DNA): TGTGCCATCAGTGAGTCGACCGTTAATGAGCAGTTCTTC.